This TCR beta chain was captured by sequencing in a study of T cells expressing NK-cell markers. Study-wide background: From sorted CD3+CD56+NKG2C+, CD3+CD56+NKG2C- and CD3+CD56-NKG2C+ T cells came the TCR beta repertoires. Among eight sequenced donors, seven carried HCMV seropositivity while one was seronegative. Study observations and caveats: In several donors, dominant clonotypes made up about 28.3-65% of CD3+CD56-NKG2C+ cells.

TCR beta cDNA was generated via 5'RACE template switching incorporating UMIs. TCRdb reprocessed the 5' RACE reads, keeping one entry per CDR3 protein, no DNA. Its table records some 600,000 distinct CDR3 sequences. The germline CDR1 and CDR2 sequences are MDHEN and SYDVKM. The CDR3 runs 17 residues. A remark on this clonotype: Its antigen is undetermined.

What was sequenced was blood T cells: a sorted CD56 or NKG2C T cell subset, CD4+ or CD8+ T cells, or bulk PBMC T cells (not recorded which). The rearrangement joins TRBV28 to TRBJ1-2. This TCR was recovered from a man younger than 30 in good health. CDR3 region: CASSFIIPKGSIYGYTF.